This TCR beta chain originates from a study of Ad26.COV2.S vaccination and SARS-CoV-2 variants. At the level of the study: COV1001, an Ad26.COV2.S trial, supplied this vaccine-arm donor. Intramuscular Ad26.COV2.S doses were given once or twice, 56 days apart.

This CDR3 contains 14 residues. Trimming shortened V by 5 bases and J by 3 bases, and 13 bases separated the two germline ends. CDR1 is SGHAT and CDR2 is FQNNGV in the germline V gene. Study-level points and caveats: Placebo recipients had lower spike-specific TCR breadth than vaccine recipients. Measurement of non-spike TCR breadth gave similar results in vaccine and placebo recipients.

Libraries were prepared by immunoSEQ multiplex PCR; TCRdb keeps only in-frame clonotypes and omits some of them. In the table there are about 390,000 clones, roughly nine tenths of which are singletons. Treatment given: around 19 received Ad26.COV2.S at low or high dose, single or two shots; several received placebo; per-sample allocation not given. Specimens were obtained on day 63 following the first vaccine or placebo injection. With respect to this clone: Antigen: not known.

The chain has TRBV11-2 and TRBJ1-1; no reliable D call. The input for sequencing was peripheral blood, taken in a trial of Ad26.COV2.S vaccine versus placebo. This sequence originates from a person aged 18-65 years who received the Ad26.COV2.S COVID-19 vaccine or a placebo. DNA for the CDR3: TGTGCCAGCAGCCTAGGGTCCGGGGACACTGAAGCTTTCTTT. Its translation: CASSLGSGDTEAFF.